This TCR beta chain was captured in a study of cytomegalovirus exposure and HLA in healthy donors. Study-level points and caveats: The productive fraction for most TCR beta V segments was about 87% or about 30% in an earlier analysis. Owing to their indistinguishability, certain V segments, notably TRBV6-2 and TRBV6-3, were excluded. Upon later analysis, HLA-associated TCR beta chains proved more clonally expanded than other, equally common chains. In a later analysis, HLA-C alleles had the fewest associated TCRs, DRB1 alleles the most.

This clone was detected only once. The antigen is unknown. The CDR3 runs 16 residues. V trimming: 1 base; J trimming: 6 bases; junction bases outside the gene matches: 8. Germline V lookup: CDR1 MDHEN, CDR2 SYDVKM. The PCR used 60 Vbeta and 13 Jbeta primers. Clones were sequenced by immunoSEQ multiplex PCR, and TCRdb holds only the in-frame ones, with some missing. The sample holds tens of thousands of clones, around 80% seen once. This receptor was obtained from a male donor in good health and CMV-seropositive. The V and J genes are TRBV28 and TRBJ1-5; 8 nucleotides align to TRBD1. Sequencing input: PBMCs. The CDR3 loop is CASSLSGQGNSQPQHF. In DNA form, the CDR3 reads TGTGCCAGCAGTTTATCCGGACAGGGCAACAGTCAGCCCCAGCATTTT.